The clone carrying this TCR beta chain was picked up one time. Only patients with spare fresh-frozen tumor and over two years of follow-up were included. PBMC were collected before vaccination, two weeks after the third vaccination, and at progression. These data are taken from a study of glioma-infiltrating T cells after dendritic cell vaccination. Germline V lookup: CDR1 ENHRY, CDR2 SYGVKD. CDR3 length: 14 residues. Trimming left V 7 bases short and J 1 base short, with 10 bases between. TCRdb keeps only in-frame clones here, not all; method: immunoSEQ multiplex PCR. Found here are about 73,000 clones, 82% of them singletons; the top ten hold around 2.3%.

This sample comprised blood, obtained before dendritic cell vaccination. The chain is built from TRBV10-3 and TRBJ2-2; D gene unclear. The TCR was taken from a human donor with glioblastoma. The CDR3 here is CAITRAGNTGELFF. CDR3 DNA: TGTGCCATCACTCGCGCAGGGAACACCGGGGAGCTGTTTTTT.